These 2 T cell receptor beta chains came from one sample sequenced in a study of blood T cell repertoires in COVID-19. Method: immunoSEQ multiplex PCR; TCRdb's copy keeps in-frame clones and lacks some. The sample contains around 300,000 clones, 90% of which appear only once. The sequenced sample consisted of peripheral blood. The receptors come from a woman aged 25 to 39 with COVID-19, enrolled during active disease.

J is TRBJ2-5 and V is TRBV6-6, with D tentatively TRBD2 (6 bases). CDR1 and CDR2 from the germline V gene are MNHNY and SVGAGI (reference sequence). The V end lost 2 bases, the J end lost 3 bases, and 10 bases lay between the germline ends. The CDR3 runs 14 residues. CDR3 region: CASSYGREKETQYF. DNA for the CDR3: TGTGCCAGCAGTTACGGGCGGGAAAAAGAGACCCAGTACTTC.

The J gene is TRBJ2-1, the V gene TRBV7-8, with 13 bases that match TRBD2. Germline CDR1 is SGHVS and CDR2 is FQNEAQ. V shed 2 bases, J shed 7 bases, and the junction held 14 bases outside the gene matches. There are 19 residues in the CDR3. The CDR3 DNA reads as TGTGCCAGCAGCTTAAGCTGGGGGGAGACTAGCGGGAGGTGGAATGAGCAGTTCTTC. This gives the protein CASSLSWGETSGRWNEQFF.